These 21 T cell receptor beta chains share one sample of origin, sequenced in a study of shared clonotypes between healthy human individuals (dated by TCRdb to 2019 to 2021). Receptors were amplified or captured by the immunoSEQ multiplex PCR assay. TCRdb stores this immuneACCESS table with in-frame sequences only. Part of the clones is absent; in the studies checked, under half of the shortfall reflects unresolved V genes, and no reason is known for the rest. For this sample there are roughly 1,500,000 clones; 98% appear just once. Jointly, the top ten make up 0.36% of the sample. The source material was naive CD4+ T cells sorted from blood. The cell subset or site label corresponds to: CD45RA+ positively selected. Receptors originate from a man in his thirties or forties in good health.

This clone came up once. The CDR3 DNA follows: TGTGCCAGCAGTAACTGGGGTCAGGGCAATCAGCCCCAGCATTTT. Amino acid sequence: CASSNWGQGNQPQHF. V gene TRBV6-1 combines with J gene TRBJ1-5; D gene unclear. Trimming removed 5 bases at V and 2 bases at J, with 13 bases between. Looked up from germline, CDR1 is MNHNS and CDR2 is SASEGT. The CDR3 has 15 amino acids.

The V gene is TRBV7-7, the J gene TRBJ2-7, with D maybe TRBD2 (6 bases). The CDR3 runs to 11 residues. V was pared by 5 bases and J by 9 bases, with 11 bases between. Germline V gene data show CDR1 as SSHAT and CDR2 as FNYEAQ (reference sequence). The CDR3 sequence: CASSPGGRQYF. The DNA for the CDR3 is TGTGCCAGCAGCCCCGGGGGTCGGCAGTACTTC.

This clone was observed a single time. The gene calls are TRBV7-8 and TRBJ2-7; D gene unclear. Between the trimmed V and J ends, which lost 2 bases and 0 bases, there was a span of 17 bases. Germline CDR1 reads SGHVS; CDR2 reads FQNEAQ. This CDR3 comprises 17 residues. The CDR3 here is CASSLLTAWMGSYEQYF. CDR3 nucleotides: TGTGCCAGCAGCTTATTAACAGCATGGATGGGCTCCTACGAGCAGTACTTC.

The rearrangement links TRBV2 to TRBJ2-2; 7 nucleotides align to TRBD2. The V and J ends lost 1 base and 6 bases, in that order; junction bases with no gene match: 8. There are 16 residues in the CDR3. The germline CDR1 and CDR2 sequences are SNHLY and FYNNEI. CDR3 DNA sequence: TGTGCCAGCAGTGAAGTGGGAGGGCCCATGTCCGGGGAGCTGTTTTTT. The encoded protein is CASSEVGGPMSGELFF.

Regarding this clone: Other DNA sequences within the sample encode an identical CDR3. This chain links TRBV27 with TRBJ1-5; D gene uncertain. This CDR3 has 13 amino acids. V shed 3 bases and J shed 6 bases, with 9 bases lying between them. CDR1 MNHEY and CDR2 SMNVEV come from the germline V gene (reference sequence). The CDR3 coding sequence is TGTGCCAGCAGTTTTGTTTTCGGTCAGCCCCAGCATTTT. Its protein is CASSFVFGQPQHF.

The CDR3 DNA reads TGTGCTACCCAAAAAAATAGCGGGCACTTATACTTC. Protein: CATQKNSGHLYF. V is TRBV12-5 and J is TRBJ2-5; TRBD2 aligns across 7 bases. Germline CDR1 is LGHNT and CDR2 is FRNRAP. Germline trimming cut 10 bases from V and 14 bases from J; bases unmatched to any gene: 16. The CDR3 is 12 residues long.

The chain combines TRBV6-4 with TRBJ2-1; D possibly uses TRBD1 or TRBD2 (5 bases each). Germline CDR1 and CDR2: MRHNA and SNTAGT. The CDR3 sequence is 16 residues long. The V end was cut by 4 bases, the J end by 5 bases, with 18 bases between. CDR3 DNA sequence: TGTGCCAGCAGTGGCGAGGGGCTACTAGGAAACAATGAGCAGTTCTTC. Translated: CASSGEGLLGNNEQFF.

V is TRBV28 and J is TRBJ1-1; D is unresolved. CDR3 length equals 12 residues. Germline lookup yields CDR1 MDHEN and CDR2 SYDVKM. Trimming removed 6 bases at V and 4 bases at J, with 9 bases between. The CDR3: CASRDLVTEAFF. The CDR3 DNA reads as TGTGCCAGCAGAGATCTGGTCACTGAAGCTTTCTTT.

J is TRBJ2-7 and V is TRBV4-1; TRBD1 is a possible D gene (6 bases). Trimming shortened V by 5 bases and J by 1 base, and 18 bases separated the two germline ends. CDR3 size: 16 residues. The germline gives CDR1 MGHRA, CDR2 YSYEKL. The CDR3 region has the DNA TGCGCCAGCAGCACAATAACAGGGATTTCTTCCTACGAGCAGTACTTC. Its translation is CASSTITGISSYEQYF.

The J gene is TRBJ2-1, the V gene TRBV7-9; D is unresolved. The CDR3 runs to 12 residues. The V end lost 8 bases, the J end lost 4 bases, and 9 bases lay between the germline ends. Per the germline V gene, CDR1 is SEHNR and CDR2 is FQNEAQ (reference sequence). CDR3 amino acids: CASGSRYNEQFF. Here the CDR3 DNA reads TGTGCCAGCGGGTCCCGATACAATGAGCAGTTCTTC.

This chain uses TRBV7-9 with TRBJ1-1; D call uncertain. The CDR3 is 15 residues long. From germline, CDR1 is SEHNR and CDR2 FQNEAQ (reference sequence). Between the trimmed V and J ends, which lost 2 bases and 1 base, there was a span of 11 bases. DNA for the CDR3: TGTGCCAGCAGCTTAAACGCACAGCAGAACACTGAAGCTTTCTTT. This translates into CASSLNAQQNTEAFF.

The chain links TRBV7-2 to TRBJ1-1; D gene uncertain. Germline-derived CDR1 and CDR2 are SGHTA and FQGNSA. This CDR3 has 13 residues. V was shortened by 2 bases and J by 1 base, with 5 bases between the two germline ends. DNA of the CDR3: TGTGCCAGCAGCTTAATTCAGAACACTGAAGCTTTCTTT. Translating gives CASSLIQNTEAFF.

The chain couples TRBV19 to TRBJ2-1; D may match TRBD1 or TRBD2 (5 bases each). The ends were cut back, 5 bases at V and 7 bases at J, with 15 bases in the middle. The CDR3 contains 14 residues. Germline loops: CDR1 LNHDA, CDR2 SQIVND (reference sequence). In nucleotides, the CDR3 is TGTGCCAGTAGTGTCCAGGGAGAACCGAATGAGCAGTTCTTC. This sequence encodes CASSVQGEPNEQFF.

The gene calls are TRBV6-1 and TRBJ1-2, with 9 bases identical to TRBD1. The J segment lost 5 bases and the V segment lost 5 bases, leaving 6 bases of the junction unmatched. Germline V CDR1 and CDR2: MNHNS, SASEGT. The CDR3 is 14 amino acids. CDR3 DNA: TGTGCCAGCAGTTCGGGACAGGGAAGGTATGGCTACACCTTC. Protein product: CASSSGQGRYGYTF.

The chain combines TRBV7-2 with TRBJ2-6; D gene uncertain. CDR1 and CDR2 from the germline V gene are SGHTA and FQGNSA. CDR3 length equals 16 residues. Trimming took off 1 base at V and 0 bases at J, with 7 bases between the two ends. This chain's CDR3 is CASSLVMGSGANVLTF. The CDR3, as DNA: TGTGCCAGCAGCTTAGTCATGGGCTCTGGGGCCAACGTCCTGACTTTC.

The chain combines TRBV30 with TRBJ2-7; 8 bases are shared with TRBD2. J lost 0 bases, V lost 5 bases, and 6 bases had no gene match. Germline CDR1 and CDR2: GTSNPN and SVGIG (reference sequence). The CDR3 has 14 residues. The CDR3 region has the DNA TGTGCCTGGGAATCCGGGACTAGCTCCTACGAGCAGTACTTC. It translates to CAWESGTSSYEQYF.

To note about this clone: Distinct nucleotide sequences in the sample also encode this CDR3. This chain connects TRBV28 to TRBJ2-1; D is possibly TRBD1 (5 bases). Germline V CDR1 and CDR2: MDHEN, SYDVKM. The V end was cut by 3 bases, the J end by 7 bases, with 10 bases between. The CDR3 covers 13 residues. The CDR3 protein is CASSFQGRNEQFF. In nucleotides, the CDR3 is TGTGCCAGCAGTTTCCAGGGTAGGAATGAGCAGTTCTTC.

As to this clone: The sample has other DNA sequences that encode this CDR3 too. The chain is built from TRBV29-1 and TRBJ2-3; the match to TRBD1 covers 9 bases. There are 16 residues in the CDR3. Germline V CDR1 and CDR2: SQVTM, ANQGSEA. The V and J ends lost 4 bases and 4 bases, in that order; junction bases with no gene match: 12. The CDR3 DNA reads TGCAGCGTTGGGGGGGGAAAACAGGGGGCGTCAGATACGCAGTATTTT. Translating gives CSVGGGKQGASDTQYF.

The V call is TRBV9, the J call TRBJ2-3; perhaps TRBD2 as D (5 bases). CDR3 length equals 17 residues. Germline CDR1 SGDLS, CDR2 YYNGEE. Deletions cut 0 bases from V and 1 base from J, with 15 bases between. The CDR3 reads CASSVVSAAGGTDTQYF. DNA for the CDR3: TGTGCCAGCAGCGTAGTATCGGCTGCGGGCGGCACAGATACGCAGTATTTT.

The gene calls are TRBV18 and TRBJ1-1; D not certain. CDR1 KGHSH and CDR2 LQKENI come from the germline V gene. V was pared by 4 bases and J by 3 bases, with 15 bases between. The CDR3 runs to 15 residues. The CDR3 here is CASSQFSGRDTEAFF. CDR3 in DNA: TGTGCCAGCTCACAGTTTAGTGGAAGGGACACTGAAGCTTTCTTT.

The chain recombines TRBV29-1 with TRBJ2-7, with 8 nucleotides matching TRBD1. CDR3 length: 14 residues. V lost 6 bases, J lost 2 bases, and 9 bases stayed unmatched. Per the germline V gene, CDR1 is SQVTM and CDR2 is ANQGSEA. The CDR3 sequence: CSVDTGTGAYEQYF. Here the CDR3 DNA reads TGCAGCGTCGACACCGGGACAGGAGCCTACGAGCAGTACTTC.